This TCR beta chain appears in the sequencing data of a study of shared clonotypes between healthy human individuals. Across the whole study: Every donor yielded three CD4 naive, three CD4 memory, two CD8 naive and one CD8 memory plate. Study outcomes and limitations: Roughly 5% of naive CD4 clonotypes were shared across several donors. Rarefaction exposed incomplete sorted-subset sequencing despite large depth.

Template for every sorted-subset replicate PCR totaled approximately 200 ng DNA, around 32,000 T cell genomes. Produced via immunoSEQ multiplex PCR; TCRdb's table is partial and in-frame only. The table shows approximately 2.3 million clones, with over 90% occurring only once. With regard to this clone: What it binds is not known.

With 4 bases removed from V and 5 bases from J, the gap between germline ends came to 19 bases. This CDR3 is 16 amino acids long. Germline V gives CDR1 SGHRS, CDR2 YFSETQ. The sample taken for sequencing was naive CD4+ T cells from PBMCs. Subset given: CD45RA+ positively selected. The chain combines TRBV5-1 with TRBJ2-1; TRBD2 is a possible D gene (6 bases). The receptor was derived from a man between 18 and 35 years old in good health. Some clones in this sample may be carry-over from other donors' samples. CDR3 residues: CASSEVISGQNNEQFF. CDR3 nucleotides: TGCGCCAGCAGCGAGGTTATAAGCGGGCAGAACAATGAGCAGTTCTTC.